Presented here are 17 T cell receptor beta chains from one specimen sequenced in a study of blood T cell repertoires in COVID-19 (dated by TCRdb to 2020 to 2022). The method was the immunoSEQ multiplex PCR assay. This is the immuneACCESS table as TCRdb keeps it, with only in-frame sequences that have V and J called. A part of the clones is gone; compared with another copy, unresolved V genes explain less than half, and the rest is unexplained. Here the sample has around 200,000 clones; more than 75% occur a single time. Around 5.7% of the sample is held by the ten biggest clonotypes. The sequencing input was PBMCs or T cells enriched from blood (not recorded which). Receptor source: a man aged 35 to 55 with acute COVID-19.

V usage is TRBV4-1 and J usage is TRBJ2-7, with a possible D match to TRBD1 (5 bases). V dropped 4 bases and J dropped 6 bases, with 16 bases sitting between them. The CDR3 loop spans 14 amino acids. CDR1 and CDR2 (germline): MGHRA, YSYEKL. The DNA of the CDR3 is TGCGCCAGCAGCCCTGGACACGACGCTTCCGAGCAGTACTTC. Its protein is CASSPGHDASEQYF.

This clone appeared a single time. The rearrangement joins TRBV11-2 to TRBJ1-6; a weak D match, TRBD1 (5 bases). V lost 1 base to trimming and J lost 8 bases, with 12 bases between them. This CDR3 region has 15 residues. CDR1 is SGHAT and CDR2 is FQNNGV in the germline V gene. The CDR3 region is CASSLVPGGDSPLHF. The CDR3 bases are TGTGCCAGCAGCTTAGTGCCCGGGGGAGATTCACCCCTCCACTTT.

This chain links TRBV13 with TRBJ2-3; D may be TRBD1 (6 bases). The germline CDR1 and CDR2 sequences are PRHDT and FYEKMQ (reference sequence). Trimming removed 5 bases from V and 1 base from J, with 13 bases in between. The CDR3 has 15 residues. The CDR3 bases are TGTGCCAGCAGCCCTCAGGGGTGGGGCACAGATACGCAGTATTTT. Protein: CASSPQGWGTDTQYF.

The chain has TRBV6-5 and TRBJ1-1; D might be TRBD1 (5 bases). From germline, CDR1 is MNHEY and CDR2 SVGAGI. With 11 bases removed from V and 13 bases from J, the gap between germline ends came to 17 bases. The CDR3 contains 10 residues. The CDR3 nucleotides are TGTGCCCTAGGGGAGGGCAGCCTTTTCTTT. It specifies CALGEGSLFF.

V and J are TRBV27 and TRBJ1-5; D is uncertain. There are 13 residues in the CDR3. Germline V gene lookup returns CDR1 MNHEY and CDR2 SMNVEV (reference sequence). Trimming removed 1 base at V and 2 bases at J, with 3 bases between. CDR3 sequence reads: CASSLLGNQPQHF. The DNA for the CDR3 is TGTGCCAGCAGTTTATTAGGCAATCAGCCCCAGCATTTT.

The chain has TRBV2 and TRBJ2-2, with D tentatively TRBD1 (5 bases). This CDR3 has 14 residues. CDR1 and CDR2 (germline): SNHLY, FYNNEI. V lost 4 bases and J lost 5, with 11 bases in between. The CDR3 reads CASSARQTTGELFF. The CDR3 bases are TGTGCCAGCAGTGCGAGACAGACGACCGGGGAGCTGTTTTTT.

The chain recombines TRBV10-3 with TRBJ2-3; 9 positions agree with TRBD2. Looked up from germline, CDR1 is ENHRY and CDR2 is SYGVKD. The CDR3 loop spans 16 amino acids. J gave up 0 bases and V 7 bases, and 8 bases lay outside the gene matches. CDR3 in DNA: TGTGCCATCACCAGGGGACTAGCTGCTAGCACAGATACGCAGTATTTT. As protein: CAITRGLAASTDTQYF.

The chain links TRBV6-1 to TRBJ2-7; D may be TRBD2 (6 bases). This CDR3 region has 14 residues. Germline V lookup: CDR1 MNHNS, CDR2 SASEGT. V lost 8 bases and J lost 2, with 16 bases in between. In DNA, the CDR3 is TGTGCCAGCGCGCGCGGGGCCGGGCCCTACGAGCAGTACTTC. Residues: CASARGAGPYEQYF.

The J gene is TRBJ2-2, the V gene TRBV24-1; 8 bases agree with TRBD1. After removal of 4 bases from V and 5 bases from J, the junction contained 8 bases not matched to a gene. CDR1 and CDR2 (germline): KGHDR, SFDVKD. The CDR3 length is 16 residues. CDR3 sequence reads: CATSDVTGAGTGELFF. The DNA for the CDR3 is TGTGCCACCAGTGACGTGACAGGGGCGGGGACCGGGGAGCTGTTTTTT.

The chain joins TRBV28 to TRBJ1-6, with 8 nucleotides matching TRBD1. Germline V lookup: CDR1 MDHEN, CDR2 SYDVKM. V gave up 3 bases and J gave up 13 bases; unmatched junction bases: 8. This CDR3 has 14 amino acids. The CDR3 sequence is CASSFGTGYLPLHF. As DNA, the CDR3 is TGTGCCAGCAGTTTCGGGACAGGTTACCTTCCCCTCCACTTT. The full variable domain, with the rest looked up from reference TRBV28 and TRBJ1-6, is DVKVTQSSRYLVKRTGEKVFLECVQDMDHENMFWYRQDPGLGLRLIYFSYDVKMKEKGDIPEGYSVSREKKERFSLILESASTNQTSMYLCASSFGTGYLPLHFGNGTRLTVT.

In this sample, this clone turned up once. The rearrangement uses TRBV7-9 and TRBJ1-4, with D hard to call. The CDR3 has 14 amino acids. From germline, CDR1 is SEHNR and CDR2 FQNEAQ (reference sequence). V was shortened by 5 bases and J by 8 bases, with 15 bases between the two germline ends. In DNA, the CDR3 is TGTGCCAGCAGCAACGATCTAAGTCGGGAAAAACTGTTTTTT. Amino acids: CASSNDLSREKLFF.

The chain couples TRBV19 to TRBJ2-6; D is unclear. CDR1 and CDR2 (germline): LNHDA, SQIVND (reference sequence). This CDR3 is 14 amino acids long. V lost 3 bases and J 4 bases, leaving 7 bases between the germline ends. Written as DNA, the CDR3 is TGTGCCAGTAGTATGGCCCCCGGGGCCAACGTCCTGACTTTC. Translated, it gives CASSMAPGANVLTF.

The gene calls are TRBV4-1 and TRBJ2-7, with D perhaps TRBD2 (6 bases). This CDR3 spans 17 amino acids. V was pared by 3 bases and J by 2 bases, with 20 bases between. Germline assignment: CDR1 MGHRA and CDR2 YSYEKL. The CDR3 coding sequence is TGCGCCAGCAGCCAGCCACCGACTAGTCTGACTCCCTACGAGCAGTACTTC. Translated, it gives CASSQPPTSLTPYEQYF.

The chain joins TRBV19 to TRBJ1-2; TRBD1 might be the D (6 bases). Germline-derived CDR1 and CDR2 are LNHDA and SQIVND (reference sequence). CDR3 size: 15 residues. V dropped 8 bases and J dropped 4 bases, with 20 bases sitting between them. CDR3 DNA sequence: TGTGCCAGTGTCACTACAGGGAATGGGGGCTATGGCTACACCTTC. Translating it yields CASVTTGNGGYGYTF.

The chain combines TRBV28 with TRBJ1-1; 7 bases match TRBD1. Germline V gene lookup returns CDR1 MDHEN and CDR2 SYDVKM. The CDR3 consists of 16 residues. V was pared by 1 base and J by 3 bases, with 8 bases of the junction left unmatched. This CDR3 reads CASSLYGQGDDTEAFF. Here the CDR3 DNA reads TGTGCCAGCAGTTTATATGGTCAGGGGGACGACACTGAAGCTTTCTTT.

The CDR3 nucleotides read TGTGCCAGCAGGCCCCCCAGCGGTTCGAGATTAGATGAGCAGTTCTTC. It is translated as CASRPPSGSRLDEQFF. This rearrangement joins TRBV28 to TRBJ2-1; D perhaps matches TRBD2 (5 bases). The CDR3 is 16 amino acids. Trimming pared 6 bases from V and 8 bases from J, leaving 23 bases between. CDR1 and CDR2 (germline): MDHEN, SYDVKM.

This chain joins TRBV2 and TRBJ2-7; possible D gene TRBD2, 6 bases. This CDR3 has 14 residues. CDR1 SNHLY and CDR2 FYNNEI come from the germline V gene. The V gene lost 10 bases and the J gene lost 0 bases, with 16 bases spanning the gap. Here the CDR3 reads CATRAGLSSYEQYF. CDR3 DNA: TGTGCCACCAGGGCGGGGCTGAGCTCCTACGAGCAGTACTTC.